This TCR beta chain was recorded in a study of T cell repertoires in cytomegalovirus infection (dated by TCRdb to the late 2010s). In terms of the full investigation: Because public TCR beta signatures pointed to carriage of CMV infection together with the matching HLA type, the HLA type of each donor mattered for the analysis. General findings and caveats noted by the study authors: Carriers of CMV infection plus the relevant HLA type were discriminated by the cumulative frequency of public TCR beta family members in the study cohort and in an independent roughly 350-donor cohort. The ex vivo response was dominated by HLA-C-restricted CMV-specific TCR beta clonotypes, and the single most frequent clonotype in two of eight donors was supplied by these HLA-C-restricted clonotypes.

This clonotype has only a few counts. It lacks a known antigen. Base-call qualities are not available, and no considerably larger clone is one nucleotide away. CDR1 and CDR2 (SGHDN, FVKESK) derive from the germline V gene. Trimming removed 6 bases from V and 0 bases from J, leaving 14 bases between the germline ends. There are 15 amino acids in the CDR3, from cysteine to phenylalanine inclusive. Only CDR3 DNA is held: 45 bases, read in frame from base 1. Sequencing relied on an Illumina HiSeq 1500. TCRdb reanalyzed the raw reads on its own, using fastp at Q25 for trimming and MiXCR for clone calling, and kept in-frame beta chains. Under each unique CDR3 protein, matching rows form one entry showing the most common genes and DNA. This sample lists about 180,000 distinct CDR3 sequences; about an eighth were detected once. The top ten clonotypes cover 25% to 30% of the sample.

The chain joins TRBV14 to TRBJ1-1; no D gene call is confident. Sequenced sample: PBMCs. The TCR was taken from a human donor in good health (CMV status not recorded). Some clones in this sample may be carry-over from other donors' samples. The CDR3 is CASSPNSGMNTEAFF. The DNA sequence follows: TGTGCCAGCAGTCCCAACAGCGGTATGAACACTGAAGCTTTCTTT.